This T cell receptor beta chain was recorded in a study of blood T cell repertoires in COVID-19. Overall study context: Researchers got acute and convalescent COVID-19 samples from the United States, Italy and Spain. Sample material is recorded as cDNA or gDNA derived from T cells, B-cell-depleted T cells, or PBMCs.

V lost 3 bases, J lost 2 bases, and 5 bases stayed unmatched. The CDR3 length is 15 residues. CDR1 and CDR2 from the germline V gene are SEHNR and FQNEAQ (reference sequence). Authors' processing steps: Cell counts per sample came from amplifying reference gene primers. The data were produced by immunoSEQ multiplex PCR, yet TCRdb's version contains in-frame clones alone and is incomplete. The D gene and trimming were derived from the DNA, and the V and J assignments and clone size from that table. The table shows around 120,000 clones, with 78% occurring only once. V gene TRBV7-9 combines with J gene TRBJ2-7; 9 bases are a match to TRBD1. Material for sequencing was peripheral blood. The receptor's source is a man in his 70s with acute or convalescent COVID-19. The CDR3 DNA reads as TGTGCCAGCAGCTTGACAGGGGGTTCCCCCTACGAGCAGTACTTC. Its protein is CASSLTGGSPYEQYF.